This is a list of T cell receptor beta chains from one sample in a study of blood T cell repertoires in COVID-19. TCRdb's copy holds only in-frame clones and misses some; the assay was immunoSEQ multiplex PCR. The repertoire consists of about 88,000 clones, with over 75% occurring once and the leading ten covering roughly 2.8%. Source material: peripheral blood. Every receptor here comes from a woman at least 80 years old with acute or convalescent COVID-19. Both conserved end residues are trimmed from each CDR3.

V	CDR3
TRBV18	ASSSTQGYNEQF
TRBV5-1	ASSFLTGFSTEAF
TRBV28	ASRRQDISYEQY
TRBV28	ASSPSGSYEDTQY
TRBV7-2	ASSLLSSGRYLYEQY
TRBV5-1	ASSLTQGSGNTIY
TRBV4-1	ASSQEGGQPTANQPQH
TRBV7-9	ASSSSTEAF
TRBV25-1	ASSEGGAIYGYT
TRBV2	ASIEGTGNNPKAYGYT
TRBV7-6	ASSPLAASTDTQY
TRBV7-2	ASSPRQGVQETQY
TRBV28	ASSPTGRGRNQPQH
TRBV30	AWSQGGGNQPQH
TRBV6-5	ASRGTGPSSYEQY
TRBV5-6	ASSLGVGEDQPQH
TRBV20-1	SASRQGQGNEQF
TRBV5-1	ASSLERVISGNTIY
TRBV5-1	ASSPIYGSHNEQF
TRBV20-1	SAARVYEQY
TRBV5-5	ASSLGPTDTGELF
TRBV7-6	ASSWGAQETQY
TRBV7-8	ASSLAQLNTEAF
TRBV19	ASSTQGQPGALDTQY
TRBV15	ATSDGSSYEQY
TRBV2	ASSDGRVQETQY
TRBV9	ASSPQGQGYGHGYT
TRBV7-3	ASSPLGPPGEQY
TRBV30	GGQGNYGYT
TRBV6-5	ASSYSRGSGANVLT
TRBV9	ASSGPTGGEAF
TRBV6-5	ASSYQPGQPQH
TRBV7-3	ASSPRGSGSNEQF
TRBV7-9	ASSLQYEQY
TRBV6-5	ASKQGIVYEQF
TRBV7-3	ASSEAGGRYNEQF
TRBV2	ASSLYIDYGYT
TRBV12-2	ASRPGGRNYGYT
TRBV6-1	ASSEGTGVYGYT
TRBV9	ASSVGNLGGNTEAF
TRBV5-1	ASSYGTGNYGYT
TRBV7-9	ASSVANLGRGGNQPQH
TRBV19	ASNRGGNTEAF
TRBV9	ASSVGVQGAGNTIY
TRBV7-5	ARSLDVYMPLPPDTQY
TRBV23-1	ASSPLTGIRSNQPQH
TRBV19	ASSQIAGGPGGELF
TRBV7-2	ASSLEFSSNEQF
TRBV18	ASSSPSRTAGDEQF
TRBV28	ASKIGAMTGANVLT
TRBV27	ASSRRTAFAMNEKLF
TRBV2	ASSDRTGAFMNTEAF